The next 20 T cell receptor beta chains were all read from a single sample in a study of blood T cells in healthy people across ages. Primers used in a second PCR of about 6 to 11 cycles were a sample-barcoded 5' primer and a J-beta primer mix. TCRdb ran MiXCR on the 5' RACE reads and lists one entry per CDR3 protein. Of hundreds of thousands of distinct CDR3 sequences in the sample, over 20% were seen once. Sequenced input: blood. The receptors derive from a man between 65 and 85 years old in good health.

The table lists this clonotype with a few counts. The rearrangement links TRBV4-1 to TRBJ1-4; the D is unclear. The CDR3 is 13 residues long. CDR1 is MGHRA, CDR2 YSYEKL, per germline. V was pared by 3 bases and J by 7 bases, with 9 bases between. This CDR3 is CASSQPAREKLFF. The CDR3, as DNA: TGCGCCAGCAGCCAGCCTGCTCGTGAAAAACTGTTTTTT.

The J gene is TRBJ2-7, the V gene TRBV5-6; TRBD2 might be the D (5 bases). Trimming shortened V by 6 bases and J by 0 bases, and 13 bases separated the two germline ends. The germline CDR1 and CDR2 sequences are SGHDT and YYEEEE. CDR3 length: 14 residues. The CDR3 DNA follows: TGTGCCAGCACCAGAGAGGGCCTCTCCTACGAGCAGTACTTC. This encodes CASTREGLSYEQYF.

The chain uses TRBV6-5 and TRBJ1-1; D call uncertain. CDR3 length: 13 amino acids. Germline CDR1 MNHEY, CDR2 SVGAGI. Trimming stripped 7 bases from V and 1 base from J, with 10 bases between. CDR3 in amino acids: CASTGVANTEAFF. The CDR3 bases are TGTGCCAGCACCGGAGTTGCGAACACTGAAGCTTTCTTT.

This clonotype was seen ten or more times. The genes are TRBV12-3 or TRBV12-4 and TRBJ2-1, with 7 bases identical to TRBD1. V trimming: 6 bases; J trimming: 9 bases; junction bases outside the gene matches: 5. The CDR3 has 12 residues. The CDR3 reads CASSLTGTEQFF. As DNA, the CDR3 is TGTGCCAGCAGCTTGACAGGGACTGAGCAGTTCTTC.

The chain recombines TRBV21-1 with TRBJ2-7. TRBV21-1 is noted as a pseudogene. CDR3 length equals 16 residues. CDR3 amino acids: CASSNCTSGSSYEQYF. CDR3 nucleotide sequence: TGTGCCAGCAGCAACTGCACGAGCGGGAGCTCCTACGAGCAGTACTTC.

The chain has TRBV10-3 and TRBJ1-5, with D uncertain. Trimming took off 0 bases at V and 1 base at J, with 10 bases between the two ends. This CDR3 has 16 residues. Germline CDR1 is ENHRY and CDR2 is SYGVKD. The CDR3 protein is CAISESGFGSNQPQHF. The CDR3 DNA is TGTGCCATCAGTGAGTCCGGATTCGGGAGCAATCAGCCCCAGCATTTT.

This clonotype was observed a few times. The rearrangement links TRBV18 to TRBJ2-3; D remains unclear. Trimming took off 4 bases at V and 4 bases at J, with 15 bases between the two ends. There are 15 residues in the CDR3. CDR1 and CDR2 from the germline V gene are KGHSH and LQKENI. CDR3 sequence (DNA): TGTGCCAGCTCACGCCCAGCAGTGAGAGCAGATACGCAGTATTTT. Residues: CASSRPAVRADTQYF.

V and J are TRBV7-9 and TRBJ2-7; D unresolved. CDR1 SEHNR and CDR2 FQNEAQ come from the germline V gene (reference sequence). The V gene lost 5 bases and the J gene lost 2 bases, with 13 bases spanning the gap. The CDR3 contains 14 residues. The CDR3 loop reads CASSTKGYPYEQYF. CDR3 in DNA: TGTGCCAGCAGCACGAAAGGCTATCCCTACGAGCAGTACTTC.

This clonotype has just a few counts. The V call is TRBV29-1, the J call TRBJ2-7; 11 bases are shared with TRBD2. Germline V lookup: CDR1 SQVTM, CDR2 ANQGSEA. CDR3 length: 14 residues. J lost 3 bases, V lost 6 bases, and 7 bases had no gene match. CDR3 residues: CSVAGTSGYYEQYF. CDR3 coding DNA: TGCAGCGTCGCCGGGACTAGCGGTTACTACGAGCAGTACTTC.

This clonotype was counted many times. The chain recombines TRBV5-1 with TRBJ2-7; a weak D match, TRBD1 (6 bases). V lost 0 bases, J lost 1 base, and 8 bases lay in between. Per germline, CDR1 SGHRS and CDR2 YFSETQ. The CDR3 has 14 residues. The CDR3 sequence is CASSLDRDSYEQYF. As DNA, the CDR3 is TGCGCCAGCAGCTTGGACAGGGATTCCTACGAGCAGTACTTC.

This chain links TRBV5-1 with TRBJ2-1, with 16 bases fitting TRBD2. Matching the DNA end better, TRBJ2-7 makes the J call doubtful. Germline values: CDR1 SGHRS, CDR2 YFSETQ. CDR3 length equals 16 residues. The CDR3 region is CASSKGLAGGQYEQYF. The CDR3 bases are TGCGCCAGCAGCAAGGGACTAGCGGGAGGGCAATACGAGCAGTACTTC.

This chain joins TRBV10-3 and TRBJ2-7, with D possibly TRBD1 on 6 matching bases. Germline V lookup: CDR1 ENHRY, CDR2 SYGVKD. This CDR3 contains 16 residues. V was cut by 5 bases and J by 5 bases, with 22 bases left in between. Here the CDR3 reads CAISQRQDSINDEQYF. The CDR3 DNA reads TGTGCCATCAGTCAGCGACAGGACAGCATAAACGACGAGCAGTACTTC.

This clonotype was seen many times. The CDR3 protein is CSVDLGSGYEQYF. Here the CDR3 DNA reads TGCAGCGTTGATCTGGGTAGTGGATACGAGCAGTACTTC. This chain links TRBV29-1 with TRBJ2-7; D gene ambiguous. The CDR3 has 13 residues. Trimming cost V 3 bases and J 4 bases, with 13 bases left between them. CDR1 SQVTM and CDR2 ANQGSEA come from the germline V gene.

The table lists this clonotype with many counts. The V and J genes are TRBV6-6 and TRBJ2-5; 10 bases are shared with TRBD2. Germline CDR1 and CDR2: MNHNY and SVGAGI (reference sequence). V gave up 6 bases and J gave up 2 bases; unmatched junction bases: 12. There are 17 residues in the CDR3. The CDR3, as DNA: TGTGCCAGCAGGGGCCTAGCGGGAGTAAATGGGCAAGAGACCCAGTACTTC. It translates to CASRGLAGVNGQETQYF.

Here the CDR3 DNA reads TGCAGTGCTAGTTTACTTCTCGGACAAGCCTACGAGCAGTACTTC. Protein sequence: CSASLLLGQAYEQYF. The chain has TRBV20-1 and TRBJ2-7; possibly TRBD1 for D (5 bases). V lost 3 bases and J 2 bases, leaving 17 bases between the germline ends. This CDR3 is 15 amino acids long. Per the germline V gene, CDR1 is DFQATT and CDR2 is SNEGSKA (reference sequence).

CDR3 coding DNA: TGTGCCAGCAGCGAACGGCAGGGGGATGGTTACGAGCAGTACTTC. Protein sequence: CASSERQGDGYEQYF. This sequence joins TRBV25-1 and TRBJ2-7; TRBD1 agrees at 7 bases. The CDR3 extends over 15 amino acids. The junction had 12 bases not matched to a gene; V was cut back by 6 bases and J by 4 bases. Germline lookup yields CDR1 MGHDK and CDR2 SYGVNS.

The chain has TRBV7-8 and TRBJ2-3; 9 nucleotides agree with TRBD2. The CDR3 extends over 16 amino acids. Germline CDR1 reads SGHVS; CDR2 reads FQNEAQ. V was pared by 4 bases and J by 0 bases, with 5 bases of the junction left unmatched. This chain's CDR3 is CASSSAGGTSTDTQYF. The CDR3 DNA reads TGTGCCAGCAGCTCAGCGGGAGGCACTAGCACAGATACGCAGTATTTT.

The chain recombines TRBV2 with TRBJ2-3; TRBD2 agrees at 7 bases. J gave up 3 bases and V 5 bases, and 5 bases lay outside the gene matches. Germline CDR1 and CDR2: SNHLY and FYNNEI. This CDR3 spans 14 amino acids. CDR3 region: CASSSSGRTDTQYF. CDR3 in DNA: TGTGCCAGCAGTTCTAGCGGACGGACAGATACGCAGTATTTT.

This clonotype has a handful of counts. The CDR3 DNA reads as TGTGCCAGCAGTTTATTGGCCGTCGGCGGGCAGTATTTT. This codes for CASSLLAVGGQYF. This chain joins TRBV27 and TRBJ2-3; no clear D gene. Trimming removed 1 base at V and 11 bases at J, with 13 bases between. The germline V gene has CDR1 MNHEY and CDR2 SMNVEV (reference sequence). The CDR3 runs 13 residues.

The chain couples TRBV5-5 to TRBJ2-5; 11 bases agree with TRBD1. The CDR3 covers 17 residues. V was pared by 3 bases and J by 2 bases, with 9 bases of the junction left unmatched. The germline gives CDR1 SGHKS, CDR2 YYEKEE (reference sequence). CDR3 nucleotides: TGTGCCAGCAGCTCCTCCCAGGACAGGGGGCGACAAGAGACCCAGTACTTC. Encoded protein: CASSSSQDRGRQETQYF. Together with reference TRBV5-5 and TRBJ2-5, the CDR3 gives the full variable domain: DAGVTQSPTHLIKTRGQQVTLRCSPISGHKSVSWYQQVLGQGPQFIFQYYEKEERGRGNFPDRFSARQFPNYSSELNVNALLLGDSALYLCASSSSQDRGRQETQYFGPGTRLLVL.